The T cell receptor beta chain described here comes from a study of shared clonotypes between healthy human individuals (TCRdb year 2020). In the study overall: The cohort included three men and a couple of women between 18 and 49 years of age. For each donor, CD4 naive and CD4 memory were each given three plates, CD8 naive was given two plates, and CD8 memory was given one plate. Blood TCR repertoires of about five healthy adults were deeply sequenced to estimate repertoire size and the extent of clonotype sharing between individuals. Different laboratories and diverse techniques were used to prepare libraries and sequence TCR repertoires, to increase sequencing depth and limit assay-specific biases. Between about 0.85 and 9.5 billion PBMCs per donor were obtained by leukapheresis.

Notes on this clone: Its antigen is not yet known. No base qualities exist here, and no much larger clone lies one base off it.

CD8 naive samples were obtained by positive selection for CCR7 among CD45RO-negative cells, yielding a CD45RA+CCR7+ population from which TemRA cells were excluded. The donors were healthy, HIV-negative adults with no recently reported acute infections or vaccinations. Only Caucasian adults living in Nashville, Tennessee, USA were represented among the donors. After blood collection by leukapheresis, PBMCs were isolated using Ficoll-Histopaque density gradient centrifugation and then cryopreserved in the vapor phase of liquid nitrogen. Analytical flow cytometry was used to check the purity and quantity of every magnetically sorted T cell population. Genomic DNA was isolated from each sorted fraction and quantified by UV absorbance on a Nanodrop 2000c. TCR CDR3 regions were amplified from genomic DNA by multiplex PCR using the deep immunoSEQ assay. For each cell subset, the extracted genomic DNA was distributed evenly across all wells of several immunoSEQ 96-well plates, and each plate served as one replicate. For sorted subsets, 200 to 250 ng genomic DNA, equal to tens of thousands of T cell genomes, was loaded into each replicate PCR. Purified libraries were quantified with a Qubit 3.0 fluorometer, sized on a Bioanalyzer 2100, and re-quantified with the KAPA Library Quantification kit. Every immunoSEQ 96-well plate was sequenced on a dedicated single-read 150-cycle Illumina NextSeq 550 flow cell. From the authors' description of their analysis: Because the immunoSEQ output held only junctional sequences and lacked quality scores, the filtering could not match the filtering applied to full-length reads. Sequences were annotated with PyIR, a Python wrapper for IgBLAST v1.9, using IMGT germline references to assign V/J genes and CDR3. Reads with weak V/J assignments (E-value above 1e-6), missing CDR3, stop codons, out-of-frame junctions, or ambiguous translated residues were removed. V3J clonotypes were defined as sequences sharing an identical inferred V gene, J gene, and CDR3 amino acid sequence. The percentage overlap between two repertoires was calculated by dividing the number of shared unique clonotypes by the size of the smaller repertoire. Richness of each repertoire was evaluated using RTK rarefaction, the Chao1 estimator, and Recon v2.1 estimates of unobserved clonotypes. Generation probabilities for all TCRbeta clonotypes obtained by the gDNA method from several donors were computed using OLGA. TCRdb carries this immuneACCESS record with in-frame sequences only. Its versions omit some clonotypes, under half of them owing to an unresolved V gene in the studies checked, with the rest unexplained. V, J and clone size were drawn from that table, and D and trimming were deduced from the DNA. Counted in this sample were millions of clones; under 95% of them appeared once. More than 1.5% of the sample is in the top ten clones.

Via the germline V gene (reference sequence), CDR1 is MNHEY and CDR2 SMNVEV. The V end gives up 1 base and the J end 7 bases, leaving 10 bases in the junction not matched to a gene. The cysteine opens and the phenylalanine closes a CDR3 of 16 amino acids. Kept here is only the CDR3 DNA, which spans 48 bases and is read in frame from base 1. The full study reports these points: Pairwise subsampling led to the expectation that sequencing depth would affect the degree of clonotype sharing among donors. Sampling was restricted to blood, and TCR repertoires in tissues likely differ from the TCR repertoires found in blood. Because the study included only a small number of donors, the genetic and exposure-history diversity represented was limited. Roughly 5% of naive CD4, 3.5% of naive CD8, approximately 2% of memory CD4, and approximately 0.39% of memory CD8 clonotypes were shared across several donors. Incomplete sequencing was indicated by rarefaction of sorted-subset datasets, despite the large sequencing depth. Estimated clonotype richness was generally larger for naive than for memory subsets. Clonotypes shared by all four sorted-subset donors showed higher generation probabilities than non-shared clonotypes.

The sequence derives from a young man in good health. Some clones in this sample may be carry-over from other donors' samples. The sequenced sample was naive CD8+ T cells from PBMCs. The sample's cell subset or site, from its label and the paper: CD45RA+CCR7+. This sequence uses TRBV27 and TRBJ2-1; TRBD2 aligns with 7 central bases. The CDR3 corresponds to CASSLYQPRLANEQFF. The DNA sequence follows: TGTGCCAGCAGTTTATATCAGCCCCGACTAGCTAATGAGCAGTTCTTC.